This T cell receptor (beta chain) originates from a study of control samples from healthy donors and cancer patients. Clones were sequenced by immunoSEQ multiplex PCR, and TCRdb holds only the in-frame ones, with some missing. Seen here are under 200,000 clones, 96% observed once, and the top ten hold approximately 1%. Trimming pared 10 bases from V and 0 bases from J, leaving 18 bases between. Germline assignment: CDR1 SNHLY and CDR2 FYNNEI. This CDR3 region has 15 residues. Sequencing was carried out using blood. The TCR comes from a woman aged 25 to 39 in good health. The chain employs TRBV2 and TRBJ1-1; no definite D call. CDR3 sequence reads: CAINSPLEVNTEAFF. Written as DNA, the CDR3 is TGTGCCATCAATTCCCCCCTAGAGGTGAACACTGAAGCTTTCTTT. Combining the CDR3 with reference TRBV2 and TRBJ1-1 gives the whole variable domain EPEVTQTPSHQVTQMGQEVILRCVPISNHLYFYWYRQILGQKVEFLVSFYNNEISEKSEIFDDQFSVERPDGSNFTLKIRSTKLEDSAMYFCAINSPLEVNTEAFFGQGTRLTVV.